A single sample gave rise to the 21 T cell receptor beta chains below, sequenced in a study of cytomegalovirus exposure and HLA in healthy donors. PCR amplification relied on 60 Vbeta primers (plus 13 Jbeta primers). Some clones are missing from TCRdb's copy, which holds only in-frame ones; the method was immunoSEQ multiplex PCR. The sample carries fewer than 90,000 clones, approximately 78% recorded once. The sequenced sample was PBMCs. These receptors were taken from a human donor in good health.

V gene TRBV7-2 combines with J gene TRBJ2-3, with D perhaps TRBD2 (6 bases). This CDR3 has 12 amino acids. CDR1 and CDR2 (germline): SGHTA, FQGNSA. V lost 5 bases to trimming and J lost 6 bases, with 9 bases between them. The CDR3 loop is CASSRGRDTQYF. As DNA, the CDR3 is TGTGCCAGCAGCCGGGGGAGGGATACGCAGTATTTT.

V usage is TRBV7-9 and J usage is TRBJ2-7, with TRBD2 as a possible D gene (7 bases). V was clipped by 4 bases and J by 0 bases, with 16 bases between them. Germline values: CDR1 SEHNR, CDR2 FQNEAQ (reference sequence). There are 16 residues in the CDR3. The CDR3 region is CASSSSGGGHSYEQYF. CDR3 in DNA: TGTGCCAGCAGCTCCTCTGGCGGGGGCCACTCCTACGAGCAGTACTTC.

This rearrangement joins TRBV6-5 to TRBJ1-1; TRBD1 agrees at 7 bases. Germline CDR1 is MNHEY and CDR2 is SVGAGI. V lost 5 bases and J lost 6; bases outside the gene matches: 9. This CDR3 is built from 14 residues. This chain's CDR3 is CASSNRQGVSEAFF. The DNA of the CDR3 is TGTGCCAGCAGTAACAGACAGGGTGTATCTGAAGCTTTCTTT.

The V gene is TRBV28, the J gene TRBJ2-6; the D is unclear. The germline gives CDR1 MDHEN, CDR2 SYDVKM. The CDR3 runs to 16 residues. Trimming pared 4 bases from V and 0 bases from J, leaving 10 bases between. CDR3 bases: TGTGCCAGCAGTTCCCTTACAAGCTCTGGGGCCAACGTCCTGACTTTC. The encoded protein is CASSSLTSSGANVLTF.

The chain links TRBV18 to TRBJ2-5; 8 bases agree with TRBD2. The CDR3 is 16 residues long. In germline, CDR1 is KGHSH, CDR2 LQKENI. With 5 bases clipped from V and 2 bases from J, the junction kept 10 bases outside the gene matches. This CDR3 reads CASSDQSGGWQETQYF. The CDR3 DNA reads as TGTGCCAGCTCAGATCAAAGCGGGGGATGGCAAGAGACCCAGTACTTC.

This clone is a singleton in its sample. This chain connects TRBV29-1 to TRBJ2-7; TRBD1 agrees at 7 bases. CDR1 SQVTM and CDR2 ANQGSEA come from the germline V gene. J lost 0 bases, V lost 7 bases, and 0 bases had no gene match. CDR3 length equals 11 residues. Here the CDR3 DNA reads TGCAGCGGACAGGGCTCCTACGAGCAGTACTTC. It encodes CSGQGSYEQYF.

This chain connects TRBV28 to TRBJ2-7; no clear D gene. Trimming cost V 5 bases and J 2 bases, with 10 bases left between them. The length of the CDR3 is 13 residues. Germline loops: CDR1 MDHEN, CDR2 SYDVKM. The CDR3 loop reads CASSSRQTYEQYF. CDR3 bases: TGTGCCAGCAGTAGCCGACAAACCTACGAGCAGTACTTC. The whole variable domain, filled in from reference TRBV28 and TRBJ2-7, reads DVKVTQSSRYLVKRTGEKVFLECVQDMDHENMFWYRQDPGLGLRLIYFSYDVKMKEKGDIPEGYSVSREKKERFSLILESASTNQTSMYLCASSSRQTYEQYFGPGTRLTVT.

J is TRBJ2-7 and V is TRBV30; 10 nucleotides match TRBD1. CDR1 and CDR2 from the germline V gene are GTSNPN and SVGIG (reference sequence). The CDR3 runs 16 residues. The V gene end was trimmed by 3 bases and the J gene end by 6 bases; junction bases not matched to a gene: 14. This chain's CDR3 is CAWSKRGGQGSTEQYF. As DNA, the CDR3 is TGTGCCTGGAGCAAGCGAGGGGGACAGGGGTCGACCGAGCAGTACTTC. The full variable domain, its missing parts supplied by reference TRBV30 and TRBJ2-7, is SQTIHQWPATLVQPVGSPLSLECTVEGTSNPNLYWYRQAAGRGLQLLFYSVGIGQISSEVPQNLSASRPQDRQFILSSKKLLLSDSGFYLCAWSKRGGQGSTEQYFGPGTRLTVT.

CDR3 bases: TGTGCCAGCAGTGGTAAAGGGGACAGGGGATTCTCCTACGAGCAGTACTTC. This translates into CASSGKGDRGFSYEQYF. This chain joins TRBV2 and TRBJ2-7, with 10 nucleotides matching TRBD1. Losses at the gene ends were 4 bases for V and 0 bases for J; bases not matched to a gene: 9. From germline, CDR1 is SNHLY and CDR2 FYNNEI. This CDR3 has 17 amino acids.

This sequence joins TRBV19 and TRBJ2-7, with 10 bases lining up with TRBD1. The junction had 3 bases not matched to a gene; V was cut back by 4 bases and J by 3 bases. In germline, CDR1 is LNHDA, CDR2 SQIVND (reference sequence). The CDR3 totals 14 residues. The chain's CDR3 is CASSTGTGDYEQYF. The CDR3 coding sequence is TGTGCCAGTAGTACCGGGACAGGGGACTACGAGCAGTACTTC.

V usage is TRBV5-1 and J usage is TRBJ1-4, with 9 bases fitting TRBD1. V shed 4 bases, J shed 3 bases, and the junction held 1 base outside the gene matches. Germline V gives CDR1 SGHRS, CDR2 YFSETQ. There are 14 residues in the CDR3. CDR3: CASSRDRANEKLFF. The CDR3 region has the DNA TGCGCCAGCAGCCGGGACAGGGCTAATGAAAAACTGTTTTTT.

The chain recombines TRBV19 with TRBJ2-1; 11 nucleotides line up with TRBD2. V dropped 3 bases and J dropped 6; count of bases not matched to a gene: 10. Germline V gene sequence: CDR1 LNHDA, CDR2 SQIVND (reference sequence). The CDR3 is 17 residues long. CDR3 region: CASSIDPSGGLPNEQFF. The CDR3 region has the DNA TGTGCCAGTAGTATCGACCCTAGCGGGGGGCTTCCCAATGAGCAGTTCTTC.

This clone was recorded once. Here the CDR3 DNA reads TGTGCCAGCAGCCAAGATCTGGGGAGTACTAATGAAAAACTGTTTTTT. Translated: CASSQDLGSTNEKLFF. The chain has TRBV14 and TRBJ1-4; no clear D. The V end was cut by 0 bases, the J end by 2 bases, with 10 bases between. Germline lookup yields CDR1 SGHDN and CDR2 FVKESK. This CDR3 has 16 amino acids. Together with reference TRBV14 and TRBJ1-4, the CDR3 gives the full variable domain: EAGVTQFPSHSVIEKGQTVTLRCDPISGHDNLYWYRRVMGKEIKFLLHFVKESKQDESGMPNNRFLAERTGGTYSTLKVQPAELEDSGVYFCASSQDLGSTNEKLFFGSGTQLSVL.

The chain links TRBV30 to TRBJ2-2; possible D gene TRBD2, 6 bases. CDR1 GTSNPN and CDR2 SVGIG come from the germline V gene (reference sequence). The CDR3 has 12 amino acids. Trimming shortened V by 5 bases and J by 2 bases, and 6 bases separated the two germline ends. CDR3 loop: CAWGTNTGELFF. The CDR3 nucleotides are TGTGCCTGGGGGACTAACACCGGGGAGCTGTTTTTT.

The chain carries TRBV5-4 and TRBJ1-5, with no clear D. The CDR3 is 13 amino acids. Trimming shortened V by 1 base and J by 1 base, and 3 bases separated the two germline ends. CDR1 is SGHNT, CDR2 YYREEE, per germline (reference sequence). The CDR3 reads CASSLLSNQPQHF. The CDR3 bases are TGTGCCAGCAGCTTGTTAAGCAATCAGCCCCAGCATTTT. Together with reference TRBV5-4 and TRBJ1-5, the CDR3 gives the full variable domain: ETGVTQSPTHLIKTRGQQVTLRCSSQSGHNTVSWYQQALGQGPQFIFQYYREEENGRGNFPPRFSGLQFPNYSSELNVNALELDDSALYLCASSLLSNQPQHFGDGTRLSIL.

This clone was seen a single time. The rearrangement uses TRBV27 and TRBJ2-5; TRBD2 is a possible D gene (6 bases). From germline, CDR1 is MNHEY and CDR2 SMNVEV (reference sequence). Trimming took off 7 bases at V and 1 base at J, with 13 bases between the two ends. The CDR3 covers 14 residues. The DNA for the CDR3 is TGTGCCAGCAAGGCGGGGCCACTCCAAGAGACCCAGTACTTC. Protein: CASKAGPLQETQYF.

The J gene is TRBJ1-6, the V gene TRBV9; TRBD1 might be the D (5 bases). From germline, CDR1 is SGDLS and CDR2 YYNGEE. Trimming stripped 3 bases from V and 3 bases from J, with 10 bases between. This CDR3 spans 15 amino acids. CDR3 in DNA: TGTGCCAGCAGCGCAGAGACAGACTATAATTCACCCCTCCACTTT. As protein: CASSAETDYNSPLHF.

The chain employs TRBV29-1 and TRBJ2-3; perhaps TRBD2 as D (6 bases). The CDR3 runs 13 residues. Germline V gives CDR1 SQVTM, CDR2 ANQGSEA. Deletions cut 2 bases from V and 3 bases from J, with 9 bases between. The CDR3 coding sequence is TGCAGCGTTGAATCGGGGACTACAGATACGCAGTATTTT. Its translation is CSVESGTTDTQYF.

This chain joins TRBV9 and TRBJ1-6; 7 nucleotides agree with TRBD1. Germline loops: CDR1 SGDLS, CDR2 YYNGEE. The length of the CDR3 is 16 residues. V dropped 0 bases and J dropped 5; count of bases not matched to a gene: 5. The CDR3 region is CASSVATGANNSPLHF. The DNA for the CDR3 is TGTGCCAGCAGCGTAGCTACAGGGGCGAATAATTCACCCCTCCACTTT.

For the CDR3, the DNA is TGTGCCAGCAGTTTATCTACGGGGGCCTATAATTCACCCCTCCACTTT. Its protein is CASSLSTGAYNSPLHF. The V and J genes are TRBV28 and TRBJ1-6; the D gene is possibly TRBD1 (5 bases). The V and J ends lost 1 base and 2 bases respectively, with 9 bases between them. The length of the CDR3 is 16 residues. Germline V gene lookup returns CDR1 MDHEN and CDR2 SYDVKM. Based on the CDR3 plus reference TRBV28 and TRBJ1-6, the full variable domain is DVKVTQSSRYLVKRTGEKVFLECVQDMDHENMFWYRQDPGLGLRLIYFSYDVKMKEKGDIPEGYSVSREKKERFSLILESASTNQTSMYLCASSLSTGAYNSPLHFGNGTRLTVT.

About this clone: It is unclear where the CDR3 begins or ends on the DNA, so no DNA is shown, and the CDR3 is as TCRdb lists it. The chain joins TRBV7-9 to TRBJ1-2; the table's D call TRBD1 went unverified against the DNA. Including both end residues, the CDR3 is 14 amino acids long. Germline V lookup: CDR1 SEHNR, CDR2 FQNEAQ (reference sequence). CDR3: CSSSLIVGQGAGTF.